A single sample gave rise to the 20 T cell receptor beta chains below, sequenced in a study of molecular identifiers for immune sequencing clone quantification. TCRdb reanalysed the PCR reads using MiXCR and keeps one entry per CDR3 protein. The table lists about 86,000 distinct CDR3 sequences, approximately 23% of them singletons. The sequenced sample was naive CD8+ T cells from blood, with Jurkat cell RNA spiked in. Subset indicated: FACS-sorted CD8+CD4-CCR7+CD45RA+ naive T cells. All receptors come from a human donor in good health. Some libraries in this study had Jurkat cell RNA spiked in.

The table lists this clonotype with a few counts. The rearrangement links TRBV5-4 to TRBJ2-7; 8 bases match TRBD2. This CDR3 is 16 amino acids long. The germline gives CDR1 SGHNT, CDR2 YYREEE (reference sequence). J gave up 3 bases and V 0 bases, and 8 bases lay outside the gene matches. The CDR3 protein is CASSLGLAGLNYEQYF. The CDR3 DNA reads as TGTGCCAGCAGCTTGGGTTTAGCGGGGCTAAACTACGAGCAGTACTTC.

The chain employs TRBV20-1 and TRBJ2-7; 12 nucleotides line up with TRBD2. CDR3 length: 15 residues. The V gene end was trimmed by 3 bases and the J gene end by 2 bases; junction bases not matched to a gene: 5. In germline, CDR1 is DFQATT, CDR2 SNEGSKA (reference sequence). The CDR3 is CSASKTSGGPYEQYF. Written as DNA, the CDR3 is TGCAGTGCTAGCAAGACTAGCGGGGGCCCCTACGAGCAGTACTTC.

This clonotype was detected ten times or more. The chain links TRBV5-8 to TRBJ1-2; 9 bases fit TRBD1. In germline, CDR1 is SGHTS, CDR2 YDEGEE. Trimming cost V 6 bases and J 2 bases; bases outside gene matches: 8. CDR3 length equals 15 residues. The CDR3 bases are TGTGCCAGCACTCCACAGGGGGCGTACAACTATGGCTACACCTTC. Its translation: CASTPQGAYNYGYTF.

A remark on this clonotype: Its ends do not fully match the called genes, so a read error is possible. This chain links TRBV6-6 with TRBJ2-7; 11 bases align to TRBD1. This CDR3 has 16 amino acids. Germline CDR1 reads MNHNY; CDR2 reads SVGAGI (reference sequence). As DNA, the CDR3 is TGTGCCAGCAGTTACGTAACCGGGACAGGGGGGTACGGGCAGTACTTC. As protein: CASSYVTGTGGYGQYF.

The V call is TRBV9, the J call TRBJ1-1; tentative D call: TRBD1 (5 bases). Trimming stripped 3 bases from V and 7 bases from J, with 13 bases between. CDR1 SGDLS and CDR2 YYNGEE come from the germline V gene. The CDR3 runs 13 residues. This CDR3 reads CASSAWGGGEAFF. The CDR3 bases are TGTGCCAGCAGCGCTTGGGGGGGAGGTGAAGCTTTCTTT.

This clonotype was seen only a few times. The genes are TRBV28 and TRBJ1-1; no firm D call. Looked up from germline, CDR1 is MDHEN and CDR2 is SYDVKM. The V gene lost 4 bases and the J gene lost 1 base, with 7 bases spanning the gap. The CDR3 covers 13 residues. CDR3 bases: TGTGCCAGCAGTTATCGGGGGAACACTGAAGCTTTCTTT. Its translation is CASSYRGNTEAFF.

This clonotype was detected ten times or more. V usage is TRBV5-1 and J usage is TRBJ2-4, with D possibly TRBD1 on 6 matching bases. Trimming took off 0 bases at V and 5 bases at J, with 18 bases between the two ends. The CDR3 has 17 amino acids. Germline CDR1 and CDR2: SGHRS and YFSETQ. CDR3 DNA: TGCGCCAGCAGCTTGGTTTCGGACAGCTACACTGAAAACATTCAGTACTTC. Its protein is CASSLVSDSYTENIQYF. Based on the CDR3 plus reference TRBV5-1 and TRBJ2-4, the full variable domain is KAGVTQTPRYLIKTRGQQVTLSCSPISGHRSVSWYQQTPGQGLQFLFEYFSETQRNKGNFPGRFSGRQFSNSRSEMNVSTLELGDSALYLCASSLVSDSYTENIQYFGAGTRLSVL.

Comments on this clonotype: The junction does not match germline at one end; this may be a read error. J is TRBJ2-7 and V is TRBV5-6; the match to TRBD2 covers 9 bases. Germline CDR1 is SGHDT and CDR2 is YYEEEE. CDR3 length: 17 residues. CDR3 amino acids: CASSSTLWTSASYEQCF. The CDR3, as DNA: TGTGCCAGCAGCTCAACGCTTTGGACTAGCGCATCCTACGAGCAGTGCTTC.

The V gene is TRBV20-1, the J gene TRBJ2-3, with D possibly being TRBD1 or TRBD2 (6 bases each). Trimming left V 3 bases short and J 0 bases short, with 16 bases between. CDR1 is DFQATT and CDR2 is SNEGSKA in the germline V gene (reference sequence). CDR3 length: 16 residues. The CDR3 protein is CSARHPTGRSTDTQYF. The CDR3 DNA is TGCAGTGCTAGGCATCCCACAGGGAGGAGCACAGATACGCAGTATTTT.

Worth noting for this clonotype: This may arise from a read error, as a much more abundant clone is one base away. The J gene is TRBJ2-6, the V gene TRBV19; tentative D call: TRBD1 (5 bases). This CDR3 contains 14 residues. CDR1 and CDR2 from the germline V gene are LNHDA and SQIVND (reference sequence). CDR3 residues: CASSVLSGANILTF. CDR3 coding DNA: TGTGCCAGTAGTGTACTCTCTGGGGCCAACATCCTGACTTTC.

As regards this clonotype: At one boundary the junction diverges from the germline segment, which might be a read error. The V gene is TRBV11-2, the J gene TRBJ1-1; D call uncertain. Germline-derived CDR1 and CDR2 are SGHAT and FQNNGV. The CDR3 sequence is 14 residues long. The CDR3 coding sequence is TGTGCCAGCAGCATCGGACCGGAGGGCACTGAAGCTTCCTTT. Its protein is CASSIGPEGTEASF.

Points on this clonotype: A read error is possible here, since a much larger clone lies one base away. The conserved closing phenylalanine or tryptophan is absent in this CDR3, likely reflecting a read error. The gene calls are TRBV19 and TRBJ2-5; no clear D gene. The germline CDR1 and CDR2 sequences are LNHDA and SQIVND (reference sequence). V lost 0 bases and J lost 5, with 4 bases in between. The CDR3 has 12 residues. The CDR3 DNA reads as TGTGCCAGTAGTATAGATACCGAGACCCAGTACTCC. This codes for CASSIDTETQYS.

This clonotype has a count of ten or more. This chain connects TRBV5-1 to TRBJ1-1; TRBD1 aligns across 9 bases. CDR3 length equals 14 residues. Unmatched junction bases numbered 8, after V lost 3 bases and J lost 8 bases. Germline V gives CDR1 SGHRS, CDR2 YFSETQ. The DNA for the CDR3 is TGCGCCAGCAGCTACGTGGACAGGGGACAAGAAGCTTTCTTT. Translated: CASSYVDRGQEAFF. The variable domain in full, completed from reference TRBV5-1 and TRBJ1-1, reads KAGVTQTPRYLIKTRGQQVTLSCSPISGHRSVSWYQQTPGQGLQFLFEYFSETQRNKGNFPGRFSGRQFSNSRSEMNVSTLELGDSALYLCASSYVDRGQEAFFGQGTRLTVV.

A remark on this clonotype: This could be a read error, since a much larger clone is one nucleotide away. This sequence joins TRBV6-1 and TRBJ1-5; D is unclear. CDR3 length: 15 residues. Germline CDR1 and CDR2: MNHNS and SASEGT. The CDR3: CASSTRLDSNQPRHF. CDR3 nucleotide sequence: TGTGCCAGCAGTACCCGGTTGGATAGCAATCAGCCCCGGCATTTT.

V usage is TRBV4-2 and J usage is TRBJ2-3; no firm D call. In germline, CDR1 is LGHNA, CDR2 YNFKEQ. The CDR3 totals 15 residues. The V end lost 0 bases, the J end lost 2 bases, and 9 bases lay between the germline ends. The CDR3 reads CASSQDVPNTDTQYF. Here the CDR3 DNA reads TGTGCCAGCAGCCAAGATGTGCCCAACACAGATACGCAGTATTTT.

The sample holds many counts of this clonotype. The V gene is TRBV2, the J gene TRBJ2-3; no reliable D call. Trimming left V 3 bases short and J 10 bases short, with 8 bases between. Germline V gene data show CDR1 as SNHLY and CDR2 as FYNNEI. The CDR3 extends over 11 amino acids. This CDR3 reads CASSDSLAQYF. Written as DNA, the CDR3 is TGTGCCAGCAGTGATTCTCTGGCGCAGTATTTT. The complete variable domain, with remaining parts taken from reference TRBV2 and TRBJ2-3, reads EPEVTQTPSHQVTQMGQEVILRCVPISNHLYFYWYRQILGQKVEFLVSFYNNEISEKSEIFDDQFSVERPDGSNFTLKIRSTKLEDSAMYFCASSDSLAQYFGPGTRLTVL.

The J gene is TRBJ2-1, the V gene TRBV7-9; 11 nucleotides agree with TRBD2. The V gene's germline CDR1 is SEHNR and CDR2 FQNEAQ (reference sequence). The CDR3 is 17 amino acids. The ends lost 5 bases at V and 5 bases at J; junction bases unmatched: 11. The CDR3 DNA reads as TGTGCCAGCAGCCATTCCCTCCTAGCGGGAGGAGACAATGAGCAGTTCTTC. It translates to CASSHSLLAGGDNEQFF.

Only a few counts were recorded for this clonotype. V gene TRBV27 combines with J gene TRBJ1-4, with D possibly being TRBD1 (6 bases). The CDR3 is 15 residues long. Germline V gives CDR1 MNHEY, CDR2 SMNVEV (reference sequence). Trimming took off 4 bases at V and 0 bases at J, with 9 bases between the two ends. The CDR3 loop reads CASSSWGPTNEKLFF. In DNA, the CDR3 is TGTGCCAGCAGTTCCTGGGGGCCAACTAATGAAAAACTGTTTTTT. Filled out from reference TRBV27 and TRBJ1-4, the complete variable domain reads EAQVTQNPRYLITVTGKKLTVTCSQNMNHEYMSWYRQDPGLGLRQIYYSMNVEVTDKGDVPEGYKVSRKEKRNFPLILESPSPNQTSLYFCASSSWGPTNEKLFFGSGTQLSVL.

The V call is TRBV4-3, the J call TRBJ2-1, with 10 bases that match TRBD2. The germline V gene has CDR1 LGHNA and CDR2 YSLEER. This CDR3 is 16 amino acids long. V gave up 4 bases and J gave up 2 bases; unmatched junction bases: 5. CDR3 DNA: TGCGCCAGCAGCCGAGTTACTAGCGGGGCCTACAATGAGCAGTTCTTC. It translates to CASSRVTSGAYNEQFF.

This clonotype was seen repeatedly, ten times or more. This chain uses TRBV5-5 with TRBJ1-1, with no clear D. V was cut by 0 bases and J by 5 bases, with 14 bases left in between. Germline CDR1 SGHKS, CDR2 YYEKEE (reference sequence). This CDR3 is 15 amino acids long. CDR3 region: CASSLEVLMVTEAFF. CDR3 nucleotide sequence: TGTGCCAGCAGCTTGGAGGTCCTCATGGTTACTGAAGCTTTCTTT.